The 20 T cell receptor beta chains presented below share a single source sample, sequenced in a study of cytomegalovirus exposure and HLA in healthy donors. Clones were sequenced by immunoSEQ multiplex PCR, and TCRdb holds only the in-frame ones, with some missing. The sample includes hundreds of thousands of clones, around four fifths seen only once; the top ten take 5.5% to 6.5%. The sample was PBMCs. The receptors come from a young woman in good health and CMV-seronegative.

The gene calls are TRBV30 and TRBJ2-7; 7 bases map to TRBD2. J lost 5 bases, V lost 3 bases, and 16 bases had no gene match. CDR3 size: 16 residues. Germline CDR1 is GTSNPN and CDR2 is SVGIG (reference sequence). The CDR3 sequence is CAWSEHPGRVFHEQYF. CDR3 sequence (DNA): TGTGCCTGGAGCGAACATCCTGGGAGGGTCTTTCACGAGCAGTACTTC.

CDR3 loop: CASSTDRGRVYTEAFF. The CDR3 bases are TGTGCCAGCAGCACTGACAGGGGGCGGGTGTACACTGAAGCTTTCTTT. V usage is TRBV5-6 and J usage is TRBJ1-1; 10 positions agree with TRBD1. V gave up 4 bases and J gave up 3 bases; unmatched junction bases: 9. The length of the CDR3 is 16 residues. CDR1 is SGHDT and CDR2 is YYEEEE in the germline V gene.

The chain couples TRBV12-2 to TRBJ1-5; the D segment call TRBD1 is taken from the table without a DNA check. TRBV12-2 is an annotated pseudogene. The CDR3 has 18 amino acids. The DNA of the CDR3 is TGTGCAAGTCGCTTAGCGGCCAGTCGGACAGCATTCAGTCAGCCCCAGCATTTT. It yields the protein CASRLAASRTAFSQPQHF.

V usage is TRBV19 and J usage is TRBJ1-2; D unclear. Between the trimmed V and J ends, which lost 5 bases and 2 bases, there was a span of 9 bases. CDR3 size: 13 residues. Germline assignment: CDR1 LNHDA and CDR2 SQIVND (reference sequence). CDR3: CASSPTGNYGYTF. CDR3 nucleotides: TGTGCCAGTAGTCCGACCGGAAACTATGGCTACACCTTC.

The genes are TRBV28 and TRBJ1-5; 8 positions agree with TRBD1. V dropped 5 bases and J dropped 6; count of bases not matched to a gene: 12. Looked up from germline, CDR1 is MDHEN and CDR2 is SYDVKM. The CDR3 has 16 amino acids. For the CDR3, the DNA is TGTGCCAGCAGTAACCCACTCGGACAGGGAGGTCAGCCCCAGCATTTT. As protein: CASSNPLGQGGQPQHF.

This chain joins TRBV5-5 and TRBJ1-1, with D tentatively TRBD1 (5 bases). The CDR3 contains 17 residues. V was shortened by 5 bases and J by 0 bases, with 20 bases between the two germline ends. Germline V gene data show CDR1 as SGHKS and CDR2 as YYEKEE (reference sequence). The CDR3 DNA reads TGTGCCAGCAGTGTCAGGGCGGGCCTCCTACTGAACACTGAAGCTTTCTTT. Encoded protein: CASSVRAGLLLNTEAFF.

The chain joins TRBV27 to TRBJ2-1, with 7 bases identical to TRBD2. The V gene end was trimmed by 2 bases and the J gene end by 4 bases; junction bases not matched to a gene: 8. CDR3 length: 16 amino acids. CDR1 is MNHEY and CDR2 is SMNVEV in the germline V gene (reference sequence). CDR3 in amino acids: CASSLNPAGIYNEQFF. The CDR3 DNA is TGTGCCAGCAGTTTAAATCCAGCGGGGATATACAATGAGCAGTTCTTC.

This clone showed up just a few times. J is TRBJ2-1 and V is TRBV6-4; 13 bases fit TRBD2. CDR1 is MRHNA and CDR2 is SNTAGT in the germline V gene. The CDR3 runs 14 residues. Losses at the gene ends were 5 bases for V and 8 bases for J; bases not matched to a gene: 3. The CDR3 DNA is TGTGCCAGCAGTCCGGGACTAGCGGGACATGAGCAGTTCTTC. The encoded protein is CASSPGLAGHEQFF.

This rearrangement joins TRBV30 to TRBJ1-1; 9 bases align to TRBD1. The V gene's germline CDR1 is GTSNPN and CDR2 SVGIG (reference sequence). The CDR3 consists of 13 residues. V was clipped by 2 bases and J by 11 bases; unmatched bases: 9. The CDR3 DNA follows: TGTGCCTGGAGTCTACAGGGGGCGGTTGATGCTTTCTTT. Amino acids: CAWSLQGAVDAFF.

V and J are TRBV6-1 and TRBJ2-7; 7 bases agree with TRBD2. Germline CDR1 is MNHNS and CDR2 is SASEGT. Unmatched junction bases numbered 6, after V lost 4 bases and J lost 9 bases. The CDR3 loop spans 12 amino acids. CDR3 in amino acids: CASSVGRGGQYF. In nucleotides, the CDR3 is TGTGCCAGCAGTGTTGGGAGGGGAGGGCAGTACTTC.

This clone was seen more than once but under ten times. The rearrangement joins TRBV2 to TRBJ1-5, with unresolved D. The germline V and J ends were trimmed by 6 bases and 0 bases, with 6 bases remaining between them. CDR1 is SNHLY, CDR2 FYNNEI, per germline. The CDR3 totals 13 residues. Here the CDR3 reads CASRVHSNQPQHF. CDR3 sequence (DNA): TGTGCCAGCAGAGTACATAGCAATCAGCCCCAGCATTTT.

The chain couples TRBV5-6 to TRBJ1-1; 7 bases are shared with TRBD1. V shed 3 bases and J 3 bases; nucleotides not matched to a gene: 5. The CDR3 has 14 residues. Germline loops: CDR1 SGHDT, CDR2 YYEEEE. DNA for the CDR3: TGTGCCAGCAGCTCCCAGACAGGGTACACTGAAGCTTTCTTT. It encodes CASSSQTGYTEAFF.

The V and J genes are TRBV28 and TRBJ2-7; either TRBD1 or TRBD2 may supply D (5 bases each). The CDR3 consists of 12 residues. The V end was cut by 4 bases, the J end by 6 bases, with 10 bases between. Germline CDR1 and CDR2: MDHEN and SYDVKM. CDR3 coding DNA: TGTGCCAGCAGTTCGGGACGGGGCGAGCAGTACTTC. Translated: CASSSGRGEQYF.

V usage is TRBV19 and J usage is TRBJ1-5; D may be TRBD1 (5 bases). The germline CDR1 and CDR2 sequences are LNHDA and SQIVND (reference sequence). V lost 7 bases and J 6 bases, leaving 13 bases between the germline ends. The CDR3 runs to 13 residues. In nucleotides, the CDR3 is TGTGCCAGTACCTACGGGACCGGTCAGCCCCAGCATTTT. It specifies CASTYGTGQPQHF.

V and J are TRBV5-1 and TRBJ2-1; 7 bases align to TRBD2. The germline gives CDR1 SGHRS, CDR2 YFSETQ. J was trimmed by 5 bases and V by 5 bases; bases with no gene match: 7. The CDR3 spans 14 residues. The CDR3 sequence is CASSLRDYDNEQFF. The CDR3 region has the DNA TGCGCCAGCAGTCTCCGGGACTATGACAATGAGCAGTTCTTC.

In its sample, this clone was seen once. This chain connects TRBV6-4 to TRBJ2-7; no firm D call. V lost 6 bases and J lost 5, with 17 bases in between. Germline V CDR1 and CDR2: MRHNA, SNTAGT. This CDR3 is 14 amino acids long. The CDR3 here is CASSPTFGANEQYF. In nucleotides, the CDR3 is TGTGCCAGCAGCCCCACCTTTGGTGCAAACGAGCAGTACTTC.

The count of this clone is one. V is TRBV27 and J is TRBJ1-5; D perhaps matches TRBD1 (5 bases). CDR1 MNHEY and CDR2 SMNVEV come from the germline V gene (reference sequence). CDR3 size: 14 residues. V dropped 5 bases and J dropped 6 bases, with 14 bases sitting between them. The CDR3, as DNA: TGTGCCAGCAGTCCTGGGGGAGTGGGTCAGCCCCAGCATTTT. It is translated as CASSPGGVGQPQHF.

This rearrangement joins TRBV7-9 to TRBJ1-3; D unclear. The CDR3 spans 16 residues. Germline assignment: CDR1 SEHNR and CDR2 FQNEAQ (reference sequence). V lost 4 bases and J lost 5, with 18 bases in between. This chain's CDR3 is CASSSSWTRDRNTIYF. As DNA, the CDR3 is TGTGCCAGCAGCTCGTCTTGGACCCGGGATAGAAACACCATATATTTT.

The chain uses TRBV25-1 and TRBJ2-3, with D possibly TRBD2 on 6 matching bases. The CDR3 length is 13 residues. Per germline, CDR1 MGHDK and CDR2 SYGVNS. V shed 5 bases and J shed 3 bases, with 9 bases lying between them. The CDR3 here is CASSYGGTDTQYF. The CDR3, as DNA: TGTGCCAGCAGTTACGGGGGTACAGATACGCAGTATTTT. The full variable domain, rest sourced from reference TRBV25-1 and TRBJ2-3, is EADIYQTPRYLVIGTGKKITLECSQTMGHDKMYWYQQDPGMELHLIHYSYGVNSTEKGDLSSESTVSRIRTEHFPLTLESARPSHTSQYLCASSYGGTDTQYFGPGTRLTVL.

This chain connects TRBV9 to TRBJ1-2; a weak D match, TRBD1 (5 bases). Germline assignment: CDR1 SGDLS and CDR2 YYNGEE. Trimming removed 4 bases from V and 8 bases from J, with 18 bases in between. The length of the CDR3 is 14 residues. This CDR3 reads CASSSQGRVAGYTF. The CDR3 DNA follows: TGTGCCAGCAGCTCTCAGGGCCGGGTTGCCGGCTACACCTTC. The full variable domain, its missing parts supplied by reference TRBV9 and TRBJ1-2, is DSGVTQTPKHLITATGQRVTLRCSPRSGDLSVYWYQQSLDQGLQFLIQYYNGEERAKGNILERFSAQQFPDLHSELNLSSLELGDSALYFCASSSQGRVAGYTFGSGTRLTVV.